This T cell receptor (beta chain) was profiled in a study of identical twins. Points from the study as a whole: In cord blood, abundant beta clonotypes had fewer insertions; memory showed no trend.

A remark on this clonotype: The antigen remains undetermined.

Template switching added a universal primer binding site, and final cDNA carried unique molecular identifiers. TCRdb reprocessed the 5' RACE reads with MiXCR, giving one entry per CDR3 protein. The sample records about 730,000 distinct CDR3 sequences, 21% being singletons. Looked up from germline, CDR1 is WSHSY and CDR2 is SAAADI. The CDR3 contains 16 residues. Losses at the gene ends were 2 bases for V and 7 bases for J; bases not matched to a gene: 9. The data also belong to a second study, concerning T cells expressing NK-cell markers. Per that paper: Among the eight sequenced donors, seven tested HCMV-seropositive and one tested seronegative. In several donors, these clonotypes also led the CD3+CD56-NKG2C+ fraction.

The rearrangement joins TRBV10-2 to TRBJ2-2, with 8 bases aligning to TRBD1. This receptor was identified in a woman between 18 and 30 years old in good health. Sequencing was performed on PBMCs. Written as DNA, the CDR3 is TGCGCCAGCAGTGAGCCGACGACAGGGGCGGACGGGGAGCTGTTTTTT. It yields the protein CASSEPTTGADGELFF.